Following are 28 T cell receptor beta chains from one sample sequenced in a study of cytomegalovirus exposure and HLA in healthy donors. In the PCR, 60 Vbeta and 13 Jbeta primers were used. Sequencing was performed with immunoSEQ multiplex PCR; in TCRdb, only in-frame clones are kept and a portion is missing. This table holds about 250,000 clones, under 80% found once. Sequencing input: PBMCs. These receptors all stem from a female donor in good health and CMV-seronegative.

The rearrangement links TRBV7-9 to TRBJ2-1, with D perhaps TRBD2 (6 bases). The CDR3 sequence is 14 residues long. Trimming removed 5 bases from V and 15 bases from J, with 23 bases in between. Germline CDR1 SEHNR, CDR2 FQNEAQ (reference sequence). This CDR3 reads CASSTPGEWGSPFF. The CDR3 nucleotides are TGTGCCAGCAGCACCCCGGGAGAGTGGGGTTCTCCGTTCTTC.

About this clone: One junction end does not reproduce the germline sequence, and a read error may be involved. The rearrangement links TRBV6-1 to TRBJ2-2; perhaps TRBD2 as D (5 bases). The CDR3 runs 16 residues. Germline V CDR1 and CDR2: MNHNS, SASEGT. The CDR3 reads CASSEALQVEAPGSLF. The CDR3 DNA follows: TGTGCCAGCAGTGAAGCTTTGCAGGTGGAGGCACCGGGGAGCCTTTTT.

This clone was detected only a few times. The chain is built from TRBV30 and TRBJ1-4; 11 bases agree with TRBD1. CDR3 size: 13 residues. V shed 5 bases, J shed 6 bases, and the junction held 2 bases outside the gene matches. The V gene's germline CDR1 is GTSNPN and CDR2 SVGIG (reference sequence). CDR3 bases: TGTGCCTGGGGGACAGGGGGGGATGAAAAACTGTTTTTT. Its protein is CAWGTGGDEKLFF.

The chain has TRBV2 and TRBJ1-1; 8 nucleotides agree with TRBD1. CDR3 size: 16 residues. Looked up from germline, CDR1 is SNHLY and CDR2 is FYNNEI. V was clipped by 6 bases and J by 0 bases; unmatched bases: 9. This CDR3 is CASSRQGLRVNTEAFF. In nucleotides, the CDR3 is TGTGCCAGCAGCCGACAGGGGCTTCGAGTGAACACTGAAGCTTTCTTT. Full variable domain (remainder filled in from reference TRBV2 and TRBJ1-1): EPEVTQTPSHQVTQMGQEVILRCVPISNHLYFYWYRQILGQKVEFLVSFYNNEISEKSEIFDDQFSVERPDGSNFTLKIRSTKLEDSAMYFCASSRQGLRVNTEAFFGQGTRLTVV.

This sequence joins TRBV11-3 and TRBJ1-6, with 7 bases fitting TRBD1. CDR1 and CDR2 (germline): SGHNT, YENEEA. The CDR3 is 15 amino acids. J lost 7 bases, V lost 2 bases, and 5 bases had no gene match. The CDR3 nucleotides read TGTGCCAGCAGCTTAATGGGCAGGGGGAATTCACCCCTCCACTTT. Its translation: CASSLMGRGNSPLHF. The full variable domain, its missing parts supplied by reference TRBV11-3 and TRBJ1-6, is EAGVVQSPRYKIIEKKQPVAFWCNPISGHNTLYWYLQNLGQGPELLIRYENEEAVDDSQLPKDRFSAERLKGVDSTLKIQPAELGDSAVYLCASSLMGRGNSPLHFGNGTRLTVT.

This chain uses TRBV18 with TRBJ1-2; D remains unclear. V shed 3 bases and J shed 4 bases, with 15 bases lying between them. This CDR3 region has 15 residues. Germline assignment: CDR1 KGHSH and CDR2 LQKENI. The CDR3 coding sequence is TGTGCCAGCTCACCGACGGTGGACGGAGGCTATGGCTACACCTTC. Its translation is CASSPTVDGGYGYTF. Complete variable domain (other parts from reference TRBV18 and TRBJ1-2): NAGVMQNPRHLVRRRGQEARLRCSPMKGHSHVYWYRQLPEEGLKFMVYLQKENIIDESGMPKERFSAEFPKEGPSILRIQQVVRGDSAAYFCASSPTVDGGYGYTFGSGTRLTVV.

This chain uses TRBV14 with TRBJ2-3, with unresolved D. The CDR3 is 16 residues long. CDR1 and CDR2 from the germline V gene are SGHDN and FVKESK. V lost 0 bases to trimming and J lost 4 bases, with 14 bases between them. CDR3 DNA sequence: TGTGCCAGCAGCCAAGATTTAATAGGAGATCCAGATACGCAGTATTTT. Translating it yields CASSQDLIGDPDTQYF. Using reference TRBV14 and TRBJ2-3 for the parts outside the CDR3, the full variable domain is EAGVTQFPSHSVIEKGQTVTLRCDPISGHDNLYWYRRVMGKEIKFLLHFVKESKQDESGMPNNRFLAERTGGTYSTLKVQPAELEDSGVYFCASSQDLIGDPDTQYFGPGTRLTVL.

This clone occurred a few times. The V and J genes are TRBV7-2 and TRBJ2-7, with D possibly being TRBD1 (6 bases). Germline V gene sequence: CDR1 SGHTA, CDR2 FQGNSA. The V end lost 1 base, the J end lost 4 bases, and 8 bases lay between the germline ends. The CDR3 consists of 13 residues. The DNA for the CDR3 is TGTGCCAGCAGCTTAGGGGGACAATACGAGCAGTACTTC. Translated: CASSLGGQYEQYF. Variable domain in full (rest from reference TRBV7-2 and TRBJ2-7): GAGVSQSPSNKVTEKGKDVELRCDPISGHTALYWYRQSLGQGLEFLIYFQGNSAPDKSGLPSDRFSAERTGGSVSTLTIQRTQQEDSAVYLCASSLGGQYEQYFGPGTRLTVT.

This clone was seen a few times. Within the sample, other DNA sequences also encode this same CDR3. The genes are TRBV6-1 and TRBJ2-7; the D gene is possibly TRBD1 (6 bases). The CDR3 sequence is 14 residues long. Deletions cut 0 bases from V and 2 bases from J, with 8 bases between. The germline V gene has CDR1 MNHNS and CDR2 SASEGT. In nucleotides, the CDR3 is TGTGCCAGCAGTGAAGCTGGGGGCCCCTACGAGCAGTACTTC. Translated, it gives CASSEAGGPYEQYF.

This chain connects TRBV5-1 to TRBJ2-7; perhaps TRBD1 as D (5 bases). V gave up 2 bases and J gave up 0 bases, with 12 bases separating them. This CDR3 is built from 15 residues. In germline, CDR1 is SGHRS, CDR2 YFSETQ. DNA of the CDR3: TGCGCCAGCAGCTTCGTCAGGGAAGCCTCCTACGAGCAGTACTTC. The encoded protein is CASSFVREASYEQYF. Combining the CDR3 with reference TRBV5-1 and TRBJ2-7 gives the whole variable domain KAGVTQTPRYLIKTRGQQVTLSCSPISGHRSVSWYQQTPGQGLQFLFEYFSETQRNKGNFPGRFSGRQFSNSRSEMNVSTLELGDSALYLCASSFVREASYEQYFGPGTRLTVT.

With regard to this clone: Germline and junction disagree at one end, which may indicate a read error. The chain joins TRBV7-9 to TRBJ2-7, with D hard to call. This CDR3 region has 12 residues. Germline-derived CDR1 and CDR2 are SEHNR and FQNEAQ (reference sequence). The CDR3, as DNA: TGTTCCAGCAGCTTAGGTACCTACGAGCAGTACTTC. Translation: CSSSLGTYEQYF.

The V and J genes are TRBV14 and TRBJ2-3; a possible D gene is TRBD1 (5 bases). The V and J ends lost 1 base and 5 bases respectively, with 7 bases between them. Germline assignment: CDR1 SGHDN and CDR2 FVKESK. The CDR3 contains 13 residues. The chain's CDR3 is CASSQVRGDTQYF. CDR3 bases: TGTGCCAGCAGCCAAGTTAGGGGAGATACGCAGTATTTT.

The rearrangement links TRBV6-6 to TRBJ2-7; TRBD1 is a possible D gene (6 bases). With 0 bases removed from V and 5 bases from J, the gap between germline ends came to 11 bases. There are 14 residues in the CDR3. Germline-derived CDR1 and CDR2 are MNHNY and SVGAGI (reference sequence). CDR3 nucleotide sequence: TGTGCCAGCAGTTACTCGGGACATAGAGACGAGCAGTACTTC. Its protein product is CASSYSGHRDEQYF.

The chain recombines TRBV18 with TRBJ1-5, with TRBD1 as a possible D gene (5 bases). The CDR3 loop spans 14 amino acids. Looked up from germline, CDR1 is KGHSH and CDR2 is LQKENI. V was shortened by 3 bases and J by 7 bases, with 13 bases between the two germline ends. The CDR3 sequence: CASSPLGGGQPQHF. For the CDR3, the DNA is TGTGCCAGCTCACCTTTGGGGGGAGGCCAGCCCCAGCATTTT.

This clone came up a few times. The chain uses TRBV7-6 and TRBJ1-2; D unclear. CDR1 SGHVS and CDR2 FNYEAQ come from the germline V gene. V shed 4 bases and J shed 0 bases, with 15 bases lying between them. This CDR3 contains 16 residues. CDR3 in amino acids: CASSSGIRRANYGYTF. CDR3 sequence (DNA): TGTGCCAGCAGCTCCGGGATCCGGCGGGCTAACTATGGCTACACCTTC.

The V call is TRBV29-1, the J call TRBJ2-2, with no clear D. The CDR3 runs 13 residues. With 0 bases removed from V and 6 bases from J, the gap between germline ends came to 8 bases. CDR1 SQVTM and CDR2 ANQGSEA come from the germline V gene. For the CDR3, the DNA is TGCAGCGTTGAAGAAACCAGTCCCGGGGAGCTGTTTTTT. It encodes CSVEETSPGELFF.

This clone was counted between two and nine times. J is TRBJ2-7 and V is TRBV11-3; D might be TRBD1 (5 bases). Germline lookup yields CDR1 SGHNT and CDR2 YENEEA. The CDR3 is 15 amino acids. V was cut by 5 bases and J by 6 bases, with 20 bases left in between. In DNA, the CDR3 is TGTGCCAGCAGCCGCGACGTGTCAGGGAATAGCGAGCAGTACTTC. The encoded protein is CASSRDVSGNSEQYF.

This rearrangement joins TRBV21-1 to TRBJ1-1; the table's D call, TRBD1, was not checked against the DNA. TRBV21-1 is assigned pseudogene status. This CDR3 has 16 amino acids. CDR3 amino acids: CASSKGSRVNNTEAFF. CDR3 nucleotides: TGTGCCAGCAGCAAAGGGAGCAGGGTAAACAACACTGAAGCTTTCTTT.

This rearrangement joins TRBV10-1 to TRBJ2-3; D is unresolved. The CDR3 totals 13 residues. V shed 2 bases and J shed 2 bases, with 5 bases lying between them. CDR1 and CDR2 from the germline V gene are WNHNN and SYGVQD (reference sequence). The CDR3 loop reads CASSEGPTDTQYF. CDR3 sequence (DNA): TGCGCCAGCAGTGAGGGGCCCACAGATACGCAGTATTTT.

The chain joins TRBV9 to TRBJ2-7, with TRBD1 matching over 7 bases. V trimming: 0 bases; J trimming: 6 bases; junction bases outside the gene matches: 6. The CDR3 has 14 amino acids. Looked up from germline, CDR1 is SGDLS and CDR2 is YYNGEE. CDR3 in amino acids: CASSVAGAGGEQYF. CDR3 bases: TGTGCCAGCAGCGTAGCTGGGGCAGGGGGCGAGCAGTACTTC.

This clone was seen a handful of times. The chain joins TRBV5-1 to TRBJ1-1; 7 bases are shared with TRBD1. Unmatched junction bases numbered 23, after V lost 9 bases and J lost 6 bases. CDR1 SGHRS and CDR2 YFSETQ come from the germline V gene. The length of the CDR3 is 17 residues. CDR3 DNA: TGCGCCAACTCGACAGGGAGAGGGTCGGAACCGACCTCTGAAGCTTTCTTT. Its protein is CANSTGRGSEPTSEAFF.

A note on this clone: The same CDR3 also results from other DNA sequences found in this sample. The rearrangement uses TRBV11-3 and TRBJ1-4; the D gene is possibly TRBD1 (6 bases). V was cut by 0 bases and J by 3 bases, with 8 bases left in between. The CDR3 sequence is 15 residues long. Per the germline V gene, CDR1 is SGHNT and CDR2 is YENEEA. The CDR3 region is CASSLDRGPNEKLFF. The CDR3 DNA sequence: TGTGCCAGCAGCTTAGACAGGGGCCCTAATGAAAAACTGTTTTTT. The full variable domain, its missing parts supplied by reference TRBV11-3 and TRBJ1-4, is EAGVVQSPRYKIIEKKQPVAFWCNPISGHNTLYWYLQNLGQGPELLIRYENEEAVDDSQLPKDRFSAERLKGVDSTLKIQPAELGDSAVYLCASSLDRGPNEKLFFGSGTQLSVL.

This clone was counted a few times. The V and J genes are TRBV19 and TRBJ2-2, with D unclear. CDR3 length: 15 amino acids. Germline V CDR1 and CDR2: LNHDA, SQIVND (reference sequence). Trimming stripped 0 bases from V and 5 bases from J, with 10 bases between. The CDR3 region is CASSIEVQPTGELFF. The DNA of the CDR3 is TGTGCCAGTAGTATAGAGGTACAGCCTACCGGGGAGCTGTTTTTT.

The chain employs TRBV25-1 and TRBJ1-1; D might be TRBD1 (5 bases). The ends were cut back, 5 bases at V and 1 base at J, with 11 bases in the middle. The germline V gene has CDR1 MGHDK and CDR2 SYGVNS. The CDR3 spans 14 residues. The CDR3 spells CASSPLGENTEAFF. Written as DNA, the CDR3 is TGTGCCAGCAGTCCCTTAGGGGAGAACACTGAAGCTTTCTTT.

The rearrangement joins TRBV9 to TRBJ2-1; 9 nucleotides agree with TRBD2. In germline, CDR1 is SGDLS, CDR2 YYNGEE. Losses at the gene ends were 2 bases for V and 5 bases for J; bases not matched to a gene: 5. There are 15 residues in the CDR3. CDR3 nucleotides: TGTGCCAGCAGCGTCGGACTAGCGCCAAACAATGAGCAGTTCTTC. Its translation is CASSVGLAPNNEQFF.

The gene calls are TRBV9 and TRBJ2-2; TRBD2 matches at 8 bases. V was clipped by 0 bases and J by 6 bases; unmatched bases: 4. Looked up from germline, CDR1 is SGDLS and CDR2 is YYNGEE. There are 15 residues in the CDR3. For the CDR3, the DNA is TGTGCCAGCAGCGTAGTAACGGGAGGGGCCGGGGAGCTGTTTTTT. The encoded protein is CASSVVTGGAGELFF.

This rearrangement joins TRBV7-2 to TRBJ2-7; D is possibly TRBD2 (5 bases). Germline V lookup: CDR1 SGHTA, CDR2 FQGNSA. This CDR3 region has 13 residues. The ends were cut back, 0 bases at V and 2 bases at J, with 5 bases in the middle. This CDR3 is CASSLARAYEQYF. DNA of the CDR3: TGTGCCAGCAGCTTAGCGCGGGCCTACGAGCAGTACTTC.

The rearrangement links TRBV5-1 to TRBJ1-6, with 9 nucleotides matching TRBD1. The CDR3 is 13 residues long. Trimming removed 6 bases from V and 10 bases from J; junction bases left unmatched: 5. Germline V gene data show CDR1 as SGHRS and CDR2 as YFSETQ. In DNA form, the CDR3 reads TGCGCCAGCATCCGGACAGGGGAGTCACCCCTCCACTTT. This codes for CASIRTGESPLHF.